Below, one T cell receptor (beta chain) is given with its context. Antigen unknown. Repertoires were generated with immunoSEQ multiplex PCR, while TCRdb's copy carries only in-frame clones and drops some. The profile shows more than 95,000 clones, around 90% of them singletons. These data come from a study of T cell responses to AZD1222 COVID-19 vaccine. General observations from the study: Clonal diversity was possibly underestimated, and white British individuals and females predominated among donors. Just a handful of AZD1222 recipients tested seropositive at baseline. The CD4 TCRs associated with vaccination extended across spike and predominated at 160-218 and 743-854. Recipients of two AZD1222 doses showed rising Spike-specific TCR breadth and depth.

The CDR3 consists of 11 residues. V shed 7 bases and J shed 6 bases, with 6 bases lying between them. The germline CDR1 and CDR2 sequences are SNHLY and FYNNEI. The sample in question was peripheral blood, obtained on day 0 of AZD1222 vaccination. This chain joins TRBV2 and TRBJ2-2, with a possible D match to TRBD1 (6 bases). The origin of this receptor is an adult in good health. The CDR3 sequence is CASNRAGELFF. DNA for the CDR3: TGTGCCAGCAACAGGGCCGGGGAGCTGTTTTTT. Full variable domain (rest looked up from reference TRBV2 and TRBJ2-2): EPEVTQTPSHQVTQMGQEVILRCVPISNHLYFYWYRQILGQKVEFLVSFYNNEISEKSEIFDDQFSVERPDGSNFTLKIRSTKLEDSAMYFCASNRAGELFFGEGSRLTVL.